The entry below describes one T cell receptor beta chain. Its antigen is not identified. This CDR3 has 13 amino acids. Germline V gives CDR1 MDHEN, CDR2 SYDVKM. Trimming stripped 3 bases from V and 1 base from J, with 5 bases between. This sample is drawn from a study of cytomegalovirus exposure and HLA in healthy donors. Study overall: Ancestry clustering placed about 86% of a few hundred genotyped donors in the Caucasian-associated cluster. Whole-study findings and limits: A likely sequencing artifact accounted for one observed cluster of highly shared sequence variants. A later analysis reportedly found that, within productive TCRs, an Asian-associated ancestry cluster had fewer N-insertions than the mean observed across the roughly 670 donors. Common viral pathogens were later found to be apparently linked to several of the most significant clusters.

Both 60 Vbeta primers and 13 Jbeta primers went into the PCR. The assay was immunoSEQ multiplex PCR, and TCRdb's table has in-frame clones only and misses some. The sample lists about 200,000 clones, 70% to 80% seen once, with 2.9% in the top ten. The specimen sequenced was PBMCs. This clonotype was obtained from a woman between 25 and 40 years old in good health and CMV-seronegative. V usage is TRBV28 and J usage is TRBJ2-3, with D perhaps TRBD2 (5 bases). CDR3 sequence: CASSFSGTDTQYF. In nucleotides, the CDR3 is TGTGCCAGCAGTTTTAGCGGCACAGATACGCAGTATTTT.